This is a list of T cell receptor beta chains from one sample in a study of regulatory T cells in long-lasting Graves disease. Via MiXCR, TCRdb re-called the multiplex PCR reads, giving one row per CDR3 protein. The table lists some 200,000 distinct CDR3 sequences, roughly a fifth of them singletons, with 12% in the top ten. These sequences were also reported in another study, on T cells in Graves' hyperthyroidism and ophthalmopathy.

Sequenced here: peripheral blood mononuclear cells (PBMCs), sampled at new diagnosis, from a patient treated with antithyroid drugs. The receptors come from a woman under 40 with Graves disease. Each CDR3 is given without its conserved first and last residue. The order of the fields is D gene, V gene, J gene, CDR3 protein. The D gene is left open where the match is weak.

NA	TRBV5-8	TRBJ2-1	ASSQGWGTYNEQF
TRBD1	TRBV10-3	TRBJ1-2	AISESGQGAYSNYGYT
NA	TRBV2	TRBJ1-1	ASSYHGNTEAF
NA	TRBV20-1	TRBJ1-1	SARDGKTMNTEAF
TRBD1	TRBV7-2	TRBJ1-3	ASSLTGLSLSGNTIY
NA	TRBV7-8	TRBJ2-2	ASSPRGGRAGELF
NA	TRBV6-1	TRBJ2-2	ASMAGNTGELF
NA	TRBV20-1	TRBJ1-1	SARGSSNTEAF
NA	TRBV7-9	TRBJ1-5	ASSLDRGNQPQH
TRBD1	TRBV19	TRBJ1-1	ASSSLRQGALWTEAF
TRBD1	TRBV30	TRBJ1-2	AQGQVGFLSHGYT
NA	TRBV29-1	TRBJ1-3	SVGVIGNTIY
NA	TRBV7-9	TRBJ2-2	ASSLVGTVNTGELF
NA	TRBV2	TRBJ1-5	ASSEALTGFTYFSNQPQH
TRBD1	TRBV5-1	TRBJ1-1	ASSLLGQGRTEAF
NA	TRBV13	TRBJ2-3	ASSPSRGDTQY
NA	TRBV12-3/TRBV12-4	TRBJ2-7	ASSGHNSYEQY
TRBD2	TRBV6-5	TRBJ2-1	ASSPRGGLNEQF
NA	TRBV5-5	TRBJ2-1	ASSIYNEQF
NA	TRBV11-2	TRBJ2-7	ASSLEADSSYEQY
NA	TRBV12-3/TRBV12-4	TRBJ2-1	ASSPRDSYDNEQF
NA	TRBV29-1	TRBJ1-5	SVADSSNQPQH